This entry describes one TCR beta chain. The antigen is undetermined. The data were produced by immunoSEQ multiplex PCR, yet TCRdb's version contains in-frame clones alone and is incomplete. In the table there are approximately 100,000 clones, approximately 82% of which are singletons. This entry belongs to a study of cytotoxic CD8 clonotypes in ibrutinib-treated CLL. Whole-study findings and limits: Public clonotypes proved infrequent, and on treatment they shrank or remained steady.

The sample consisted of PBMCs, taken after 12 months of ibrutinib treatment. The receptor was derived from a human donor with chronic lymphocytic leukemia.

DNA for the CDR3: TGTGCCAGCAGCTTGTTCGGGGTTAATTCACCCCTCCACTTT. Protein product: CASSLFGVNSPLHF. The rearrangement joins TRBV5-4 to TRBJ1-6; D uncertain. CDR1 is SGHNT, CDR2 YYREEE, per germline (reference sequence). Trimming left V 1 base short and J 6 bases short, with 8 bases between. CDR3 length: 14 amino acids.